The clone carrying this T cell receptor beta chain was observed once. Its specificity is unknown. Profiled with immunoSEQ multiplex PCR; TCRdb holds only in-frame clones, not every one. The repertoire holds 72,000 or so clones, with around 90% as singletons. The CDR3 loop spans 15 amino acids. CDR1 is MDHEN and CDR2 is SYDVKM in the germline V gene. V was pared by 1 base and J by 5 bases, with 12 bases between. The entry originates in a study of OX40 agonist ivuxolimab in advanced cancers. Across the study: The group had a mean age of roughly 65 years, ranged from about 23 to 85, and was around 82% male. Broader study findings: Mean expanded clone counts were higher in CD8+ than CD4+ T cells.

Peripheral blood came from all dose cohorts at three timepoints. The rearrangement joins TRBV28 to TRBJ1-5, with TRBD1 as a possible D gene (6 bases). This TCR derives from an adult with an advanced solid tumor such as melanoma, head and neck, liver or kidney cancer. Material: CD4+ or CD8+ T cells sorted from blood, obtained in a trial of the OX40 agonist ivuxolimab. CDR3 amino acids: CASSLYRDTHQPQHF. The CDR3 DNA sequence: TGTGCCAGCAGTTTATACCGGGACACGCATCAGCCCCAGCATTTT. The entire variable domain, with the rest obtained from reference TRBV28 and TRBJ1-5, is as follows: DVKVTQSSRYLVKRTGEKVFLECVQDMDHENMFWYRQDPGLGLRLIYFSYDVKMKEKGDIPEGYSVSREKKERFSLILESASTNQTSMYLCASSLYRDTHQPQHFGDGTRLSIL.